The clone carrying this T cell receptor (beta chain) was recorded only once. Its antigen remains unknown. The sample is drawn from a study of Ad26.COV2.S vaccination and SARS-CoV-2 variants. Sequenced by immunoSEQ multiplex PCR; TCRdb stores in-frame clones only, minus some. The sample shows some 640,000 clones, 89% of them seen only once. Study-wide results and limits: Placebo recipients showed lower spike-specific TCR breadth than vaccinees.

Documented treatment: 15 to 20 received Ad26.COV2.S at low or high dose, single or two shots; about 5 received placebo; per-sample allocation not given. Samples were taken on day 63 after the first vaccine or placebo injection. Donor was an adult aged 18-55 years in Boston. This vaccine is an Ad26 vector that expresses the Wuhan-strain SARS-CoV-2 spike. The V gene's germline CDR1 is SGHDN and CDR2 FVKESK. The V end lost 3 bases, the J end lost 6 bases, and 6 bases lay between the germline ends. The CDR3 length is 11 residues. This TCR was recovered from a person aged 18-65 years who received the Ad26.COV2.S COVID-19 vaccine or a placebo. This specimen was peripheral blood, taken in a trial of Ad26.COV2.S vaccine versus placebo. This chain uses TRBV14 with TRBJ2-7; D is possibly TRBD1 or TRBD2 (5 bases each). Here the CDR3 DNA reads TGTGCCAGCAGCCAGGGACCCGAGCAGTACTTC. It codes for CASSQGPEQYF.